Below are 26 T cell receptor beta chains sequenced from a single sample in a study of T cells in Graves' hyperthyroidism and ophthalmopathy. Amplified TCR beta CDR3 regions came from RNA transcripts. Using the HTBI primer set, a first-round RT-PCR was run on the TCR CDR3. One entry per CDR3 protein, called by TCRdb with MiXCR from the multiplex PCR reads. Of 500,000 to 800,000 distinct CDR3 sequences listed, 45% are singletons. Sample: peripheral blood or thyroid tissue (not recorded which). The receptors come from an adult man with Graves' disease, either hyperthyroidism or ophthalmopathy (not recorded which).

This clonotype was counted many times. The chain combines TRBV7-9 with TRBJ1-2; D ambiguous. Germline assignment: CDR1 SEHNR and CDR2 FQNEAQ (reference sequence). The CDR3 runs 13 residues. V lost 1 base and J lost 3, with 6 bases in between. In DNA, the CDR3 is TGTGCCAGCAGCTTAGGGCCCGACTATGGCTACACCTTC. Protein product: CASSLGPDYGYTF.

This clonotype was counted between two and nine times. The rearrangement uses TRBV6-1 and TRBJ1-4; no clear D. The length of the CDR3 is 13 residues. Per the germline V gene, CDR1 is MNHNS and CDR2 is SASEGT. V was trimmed by 6 bases and J by 8 bases, leaving 13 bases between them. CDR3 sequence: CASSRRTLEKLFF. Here the CDR3 DNA reads TGTGCCAGCAGCCGAAGGACCTTAGAAAAACTGTTTTTT.

The chain carries TRBV5-1 and TRBJ2-1; possible D gene TRBD1, 6 bases. V was pared by 7 bases and J by 1 base, with 12 bases between. This CDR3 spans 14 amino acids. Germline lookup yields CDR1 SGHRS and CDR2 YFSETQ. This CDR3 is CASGRDTSYNEQFF. The CDR3, as DNA: TGCGCCAGCGGCCGGGACACTTCCTACAATGAGCAGTTCTTC.

This clonotype was observed many times. The CDR3: CASSSYLGTGELFF. The CDR3 nucleotides are TGTGCCAGCAGCTCGTATCTGGGCACCGGGGAGCTGTTTTTT. This chain uses TRBV7-8 with TRBJ2-2; D ambiguous. Germline-derived CDR1 and CDR2 are SGHVS and FQNEAQ. This CDR3 has 14 residues. V lost 4 bases to trimming and J lost 4 bases, with 10 bases between them. Full variable domain (outside the CDR3, taken from reference TRBV7-8 and TRBJ2-2): GAGVSQSPRYKVAKRGQDVALRCDPISGHVSLFWYQQALGQGPEFLTYFQNEAQLDKSGLPSDRFFAERPEGSVSTLKIQRTQQEDSAVYLCASSSYLGTGELFFGEGSRLTVL.

This clonotype was observed a handful of times. As DNA, the CDR3 is TGTGCCAGCAGAGTCTGGCAGGGCGATGGCTACACCTTC. This sequence encodes CASRVWQGDGYTF. The chain recombines TRBV19 with TRBJ1-2; weak D call: TRBD1 (5 bases). Germline V gene lookup returns CDR1 LNHDA and CDR2 SQIVND (reference sequence). Trimming removed 9 bases at V and 6 bases at J, with 17 bases between. The CDR3 totals 13 residues. Filled out from reference TRBV19 and TRBJ1-2, the complete variable domain reads DGGITQSPKYLFRKEGQNVTLSCEQNLNHDAMYWYRQDPGQGLRLIYYSQIVNDFQKGDIAEGYSVSREKKESFPLTVTSAQKNPTAFYLCASRVWQGDGYTFGSGTRLTVV.

The sample holds a few counts of this clonotype. CDR3 nucleotide sequence: TGTGCCAGCAGTGAAGGCCAAGGGGGTACGGACTACGAGCAGTACTTC. It specifies CASSEGQGGTDYEQYF. The chain recombines TRBV7-9 with TRBJ2-7; a possible D gene is TRBD1 (6 bases). Trimming left V 6 bases short and J 3 bases short, with 21 bases between. This CDR3 has 16 residues. The V gene's germline CDR1 is SEHNR and CDR2 FQNEAQ (reference sequence).

The table lists this clonotype with a count of one. The chain couples TRBV24-1 to TRBJ1-5; the D gene is possibly TRBD1 (5 bases). The CDR3 sequence is 11 residues long. Germline V CDR1 and CDR2: KGHDR, SFDVKD. The V end lost 4 bases, the J end lost 11 bases, and 8 bases lay between the germline ends. CDR3 DNA: TGTGCCACCAGTGAACCGGGGGCCCAGCATTTT. Translation: CATSEPGAQHF.

This chain uses TRBV29-1 with TRBJ1-2; tentative D call: TRBD1 (5 bases). The CDR3 spans 13 residues. Germline CDR1 SQVTM, CDR2 ANQGSEA. V was trimmed by 6 bases and J by 2 bases, leaving 13 bases between them. The CDR3 bases are TGCAGCGTCCCCGCCGGGGACAACTATGGCTACACCTTC. Its translation: CSVPAGDNYGYTF. The variable domain in full, completed from reference TRBV29-1 and TRBJ1-2, reads SAVISQKPSRDICQRGTSLTIQCQVDSQVTMMFWYRQQPGQSLTLIATANQGSEATYESGFVIDKFPISRPNLTFSTLTVSNMSPEDSSIYLCSVPAGDNYGYTFGSGTRLTVV.

This clonotype was seen a few times. This chain joins TRBV7-9 and TRBJ2-7; D remains unclear. Germline V lookup: CDR1 SEHNR, CDR2 FQNEAQ (reference sequence). This CDR3 comprises 16 residues. Trimming pared 1 base from V and 5 bases from J, leaving 18 bases between. For the CDR3, the DNA is TGTGCCAGCAGCTTAGAGGATTTTGGGGTTCCCCACGAGCAGTACTTC. This translates into CASSLEDFGVPHEQYF.

J is TRBJ2-7 and V is TRBV10-3; TRBD1 matches 7 bases. Germline-derived CDR1 and CDR2 are ENHRY and SYGVKD. CDR3 length: 15 residues. Trimming removed 8 bases from V and 0 bases from J; junction bases left unmatched: 10. CDR3 sequence (DNA): TGTGCCATCTATGAGACGGGACAGTACTCCTACGAGCAGTACTTC. This gives the protein CAIYETGQYSYEQYF.

This chain links TRBV2 with TRBJ1-1; unclear D gene. Germline V gene lookup returns CDR1 SNHLY and CDR2 FYNNEI. The CDR3 runs 14 residues. Trimming took 3 bases from V and 2 from J, leaving 10 bases between them. CDR3 amino acids: CASSDSGGNTEAFF. The CDR3 coding sequence is TGTGCCAGCAGTGACAGCGGCGGCAACACTGAAGCTTTCTTT.

Note on this clonotype: This may be a read error, as it is one base from a much larger clone. The chain uses TRBV6-1 and TRBJ1-3; D might be TRBD1 (6 bases). The CDR3 is 16 residues long. Looked up from germline, CDR1 is MNHNS and CDR2 is SASEGT. CDR3 sequence reads: CAISEAGTPSGNTIYF. The CDR3 coding sequence is TGTGCCATCAGTGAAGCAGGGACACCCTCTGGAAACACCATATATTTT.

The V gene is TRBV7-9, the J gene TRBJ2-7; the match to TRBD1 covers 8 bases. The CDR3 runs 16 residues. V gave up 5 bases and J gave up 3 bases; unmatched junction bases: 12. Germline lookup yields CDR1 SEHNR and CDR2 FQNEAQ (reference sequence). CDR3 coding DNA: TGTGCCAGCAGCGAGCGAGCCGGGACAGGTCTCTACGAGCAGTACTTC. Translating gives CASSERAGTGLYEQYF.

In its sample, this clonotype was seen a few times. In nucleotides, the CDR3 is TGTGCCAGCAGCTTATCGATGACGGGGGCTTTCTTT. Residues: CASSLSMTGAFF. The J gene is TRBJ1-1, the V gene TRBV7-2; D unresolved. The V end was cut by 2 bases, the J end by 11 bases, with 12 bases between. The germline V gene encodes CDR1 SGHTA and CDR2 FQGNSA. The CDR3 is 12 amino acids.

As DNA, the CDR3 is TGCAGCGTGACTAACTATGGCTACACCTTC. It is translated as CSVTNYGYTF. The chain employs TRBV29-1 and TRBJ1-2; D not certain. The V gene's germline CDR1 is SQVTM and CDR2 ANQGSEA. This CDR3 contains 10 residues. V lost 6 bases to trimming and J lost 0 bases, with 2 bases between them.

This rearrangement joins TRBV7-9 to TRBJ1-2; the D gene is possibly TRBD1 (5 bases). The CDR3 loop spans 14 amino acids. Looked up from germline, CDR1 is SEHNR and CDR2 is FQNEAQ (reference sequence). The V gene lost 6 bases and the J gene lost 0 bases, with 11 bases spanning the gap. In DNA form, the CDR3 reads TGTGCCAGCAGGGGGACGGCAACTAACTATGGCTACACCTTC. Encoded protein: CASRGTATNYGYTF. Full variable domain (remainder filled in from reference TRBV7-9 and TRBJ1-2): DTGVSQNPRHKITKRGQNVTFRCDPISEHNRLYWYRQTLGQGPEFLTYFQNEAQLEKSRLLSDRFSAERPKGSFSTLEIQRTEQGDSAMYLCASRGTATNYGYTFGSGTRLTVV.

There are many counts of this clonotype. This chain's CDR3 is CASSLSSNSPLHF. The CDR3 DNA sequence: TGTGCCAGCAGCCTTTCTTCCAATTCACCCCTCCACTTT. The genes are TRBV5-8 and TRBJ1-6; no clear D gene. V was pared by 4 bases and J by 7 bases, with 9 bases between. Germline V lookup: CDR1 SGHTS, CDR2 YDEGEE. The CDR3 has 13 residues.

As for this clonotype: A much larger clone lies one base from this, so it may be a read error. The chain recombines TRBV10-2 with TRBJ1-1; 7 positions agree with TRBD1. The germline V gene has CDR1 WSHSY and CDR2 SAAADI. CDR3 size: 15 residues. The CDR3 loop reads CVSSESTGRDTEAFF. DNA of the CDR3: TGCGTCAGCAGTGAGTCGACAGGGAGGGACACTGAAGCTTTCTTT.

This clonotype was picked up many times. This sequence joins TRBV5-1 and TRBJ2-7; unclear D gene. This CDR3 contains 10 residues. The germline CDR1 and CDR2 sequences are SGHRS and YFSETQ. The V gene lost 9 bases and the J gene lost 0 bases, with 4 bases spanning the gap. CDR3 sequence (DNA): TGCGCCACCCCCTCCTACGAGCAGTACTTC. Translation gives CATPSYEQYF.

The rearrangement uses TRBV6-5 and TRBJ1-3; 8 bases are a match to TRBD1. CDR3 size: 14 residues. CDR1 and CDR2 from the germline V gene are MNHEY and SVGAGI. After removal of 6 bases from V and 5 bases from J, the junction contained 6 bases not matched to a gene. The CDR3: CASRPGQGRNTIYF. CDR3 coding DNA: TGTGCCAGCAGACCCGGACAGGGCAGAAACACCATATATTTT.

The sample holds many counts of this clonotype. The CDR3 loop reads CASSEWGGLGNQPQHF. The CDR3 region has the DNA TGTGCCAGCAGTGAATGGGGAGGGTTGGGCAATCAGCCCCAGCATTTT. The gene calls are TRBV25-1 and TRBJ1-5; D unclear. V shed 1 base and J shed 2 bases, with 12 bases lying between them. The CDR3 runs to 16 residues. The germline V gene encodes CDR1 MGHDK and CDR2 SYGVNS. The whole variable domain, filled in from reference TRBV25-1 and TRBJ1-5, reads EADIYQTPRYLVIGTGKKITLECSQTMGHDKMYWYQQDPGMELHLIHYSYGVNSTEKGDLSSESTVSRIRTEHFPLTLESARPSHTSQYLCASSEWGGLGNQPQHFGDGTRLSIL.

In this sample, this clonotype turned up a few times. The CDR3 loop is CASLPGTGGWPSYGYTF. The CDR3 DNA reads TGTGCCAGCCTGCCAGGGACAGGGGGCTGGCCGAGCTATGGCTACACCTTC. This chain joins TRBV7-9 and TRBJ1-2, with 12 bases matching TRBD1. Germline trimming cut 8 bases from V and 4 bases from J; bases unmatched to any gene: 14. This CDR3 has 17 residues. Germline CDR1 SEHNR, CDR2 FQNEAQ (reference sequence).

V usage is TRBV20-1 and J usage is TRBJ2-5; 9 bases fit TRBD2. This CDR3 region has 17 residues. V shed 0 bases and J 0 bases; nucleotides not matched to a gene: 8. CDR1 and CDR2 (germline): DFQATT, SNEGSKA (reference sequence). The chain's CDR3 is CSARDGGGRVYQETQYF. CDR3 nucleotide sequence: TGCAGTGCTAGAGATGGCGGCGGGAGGGTGTACCAAGAGACCCAGTACTTC.

This clonotype appeared a few times. The chain links TRBV30 to TRBJ2-5, with D possibly called TRBD1 or TRBD2 (5 bases each). V dropped 8 bases and J dropped 7 bases, with 17 bases sitting between them. The length of the CDR3 is 12 residues. Germline CDR1 is GTSNPN and CDR2 is SVGIG (reference sequence). The CDR3 coding sequence is TGTGCCCACGGTTCGGGGCCCGGGACCCAGTACTTC. This gives the protein CAHGSGPGTQYF.

The sample holds many counts of this clonotype. An end of the junction does not agree with germline; a read error may underlie this. This sequence joins TRBV6-5 and TRBJ2-7; a weak D match, TRBD1 (6 bases). The CDR3 is 9 amino acids. Germline V gene data show CDR1 as MNHEY and CDR2 as SVGAGI. The CDR3: CASSTWTDF. CDR3 coding DNA: TGTGCCAGCAGTACGTGGACAGACTTC.

This chain links TRBV6-6 with TRBJ2-7; 11 nucleotides align to TRBD2. The CDR3 loop spans 14 amino acids. J gave up 3 bases and V 4 bases, and 2 bases lay outside the gene matches. The germline CDR1 and CDR2 sequences are MNHNY and SVGAGI (reference sequence). The chain's CDR3 is CASSSLAGGYEQYF. In DNA, the CDR3 is TGTGCCAGCAGTTCTCTAGCGGGAGGCTACGAGCAGTACTTC.